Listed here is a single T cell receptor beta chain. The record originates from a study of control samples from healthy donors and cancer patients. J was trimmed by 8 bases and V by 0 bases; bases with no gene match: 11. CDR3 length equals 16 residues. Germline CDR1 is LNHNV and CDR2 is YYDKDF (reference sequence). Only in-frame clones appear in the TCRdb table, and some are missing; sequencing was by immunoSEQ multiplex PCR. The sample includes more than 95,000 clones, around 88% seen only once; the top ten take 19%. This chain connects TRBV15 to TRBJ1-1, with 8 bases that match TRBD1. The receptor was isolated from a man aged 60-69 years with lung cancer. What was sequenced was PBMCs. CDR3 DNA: TGTGCCACCAGCAGAGATCTTACAGGGGGACGGATGGAAGCTTTCTTT. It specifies CATSRDLTGGRMEAFF.